The sequence of this T cell receptor (beta chain) was determined in a study of T-cell reconstitution after alpha-beta-depleted transplantation in children. General study findings and limits: Where alpha-beta T cells came from about two months after transplant was reportedly several hundred expanded graft clones. Certain patients had high TCRbeta diversity at day 60, and it came from recipient T cells and thymic progenitors that survived. Most T-cell counts and diversity one year after the transplant came from T cells that were newly produced.

Unique molecular identifiers tagged the TCRbeta library. TCRdb used MiXCR to reprocess the PCR reads, holding one entry per CDR3 protein. The sample includes about 440,000 distinct CDR3 sequences, approximately 41% of them seen just once. Concerning this clonotype itself: No antigen is known for it.

The germline V gene encodes CDR1 LGHDT and CDR2 YNNKEL (reference sequence). The CDR3 has 12 amino acids. The ends were cut back, 4 bases at V and 8 bases at J, with 9 bases in the middle. The chain combines TRBV3-1 with TRBJ2-1, with D tentatively TRBD2 (5 bases). The clonotype comes from a girl aged 2-9 years with aplastic anemia, due to receive a stem cell transplant. Sequences were derived from PBMCs, sampled before TCRalphabeta/CD19-depleted stem cell transplant. The CDR3 region is CASSRAADEQFF. The CDR3 DNA follows: TGTGCCAGCAGCCGAGCGGCCGATGAGCAGTTCTTC.